This T cell receptor beta chain was observed in a study of OX40 agonist ivuxolimab in advanced cancers. The wider study: Dose-escalation cases comprised hepatocellular carcinoma, melanoma, renal cell or head and neck cancer. People who had prior anti-PD-1, anti-PD-L1 or anti-CTLA-4 therapy could take part, and around 40% had some.

Here immunoSEQ multiplex PCR was the method, and the copy in TCRdb shows in-frame clones only, minus some. The profile covers approximately 20,000 clones, with about four fifths appearing a single time and about an eighth taken by the ten largest. The germline V gene encodes CDR1 SGHNT and CDR2 YENEEA. CDR3 length equals 13 residues. Trimming cost V 5 bases and J 4 bases, with 9 bases left between them. In this sample, this clone turned up once. This chain links TRBV11-3 with TRBJ2-1; D may be TRBD2 (6 bases). This specimen was CD4+ or CD8+ T cells sorted from blood, taken in a trial of the OX40 agonist ivuxolimab. The receptor was isolated from an adult with an advanced solid tumor such as melanoma, head and neck, liver or kidney cancer. The CDR3 sequence: CASSQGTYNEQFF. In nucleotides, the CDR3 is TGTGCCAGCAGCCAAGGGACTTACAATGAGCAGTTCTTC.